The sample holds one count of the clone carrying this T cell receptor (beta chain). Its target is unknown. Clones were sequenced by immunoSEQ multiplex PCR, and TCRdb holds only the in-frame ones, with some missing. The sample includes 25,000 to 30,000 clones, roughly 82% of them seen just once. Germline lookup yields CDR1 MNHEY and CDR2 SVGAGI. CDR3 length equals 15 residues. Trimming cost V 6 bases and J 7 bases, with 16 bases left between them. Unexposed donor CD4+ T cells date from about 2011-2018, before the COVID-19 pandemic. Isolation of CD4+ T cells took place after about 9 days in culture. This sample is drawn from a study of CD4 T cells in relation to SARS-CoV-2 and coronaviruses. Whole-study findings and limits: Crossreactivity was assessed only for spike protein, not other viral proteins. Around 60% of donors had memory CD4+ clonotypes crossrecognizing SARS-CoV-2 and common cold coronavirus spike.

The sequencing sample was made of CD4+ T cells from PBMCs, cultured in vitro. The origin of this receptor is a human donor in good health. The chain uses TRBV6-5 and TRBJ1-6, with D possibly being TRBD1 (5 bases). This chain's CDR3 is CASRASGTGNSPLHF. The DNA for the CDR3 is TGTGCCAGCAGAGCCTCCGGGACGGGGAATTCACCCCTCCACTTT.